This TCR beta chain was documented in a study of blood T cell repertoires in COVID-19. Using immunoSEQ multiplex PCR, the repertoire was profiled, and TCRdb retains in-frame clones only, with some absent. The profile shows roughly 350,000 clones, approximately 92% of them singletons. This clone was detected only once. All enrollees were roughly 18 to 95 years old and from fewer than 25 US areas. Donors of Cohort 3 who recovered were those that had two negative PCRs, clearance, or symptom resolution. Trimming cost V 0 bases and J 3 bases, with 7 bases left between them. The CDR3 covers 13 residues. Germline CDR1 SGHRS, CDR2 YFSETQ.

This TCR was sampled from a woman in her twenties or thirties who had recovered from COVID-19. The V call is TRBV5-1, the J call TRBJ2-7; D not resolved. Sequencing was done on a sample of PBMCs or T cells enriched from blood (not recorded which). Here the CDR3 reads CASSLDLIYEQYF. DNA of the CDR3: TGCGCCAGCAGCTTGGACTTAATCTACGAGCAGTACTTC.